This T cell receptor beta chain was sequenced during a study of T cell changes during pregnancy in multiple sclerosis. The CDR3 is made up of 16 amino acids. V was pared by 7 bases and J by 7 bases, with 25 bases between. Germline CDR1 is MDHEN and CDR2 is SYDVKM. The protocol was immunoSEQ multiplex PCR, while the TCRdb copy is restricted to in-frame clones and leaves out a portion. Among about 76,000 clones listed, approximately 92% were seen once. The source is a female donor in good health, enrolled as a control in a pregnancy study. The sample here was peripheral blood, taken after pregnancy. V gene TRBV28 combines with J gene TRBJ1-1, with D maybe TRBD1 (5 bases). The DNA for the CDR3 is TGTGCCAGCATTCCTTCTTGGGGTACGGGGGGGAGTGAAGCTTTCTTT. It specifies CASIPSWGTGGSEAFF.